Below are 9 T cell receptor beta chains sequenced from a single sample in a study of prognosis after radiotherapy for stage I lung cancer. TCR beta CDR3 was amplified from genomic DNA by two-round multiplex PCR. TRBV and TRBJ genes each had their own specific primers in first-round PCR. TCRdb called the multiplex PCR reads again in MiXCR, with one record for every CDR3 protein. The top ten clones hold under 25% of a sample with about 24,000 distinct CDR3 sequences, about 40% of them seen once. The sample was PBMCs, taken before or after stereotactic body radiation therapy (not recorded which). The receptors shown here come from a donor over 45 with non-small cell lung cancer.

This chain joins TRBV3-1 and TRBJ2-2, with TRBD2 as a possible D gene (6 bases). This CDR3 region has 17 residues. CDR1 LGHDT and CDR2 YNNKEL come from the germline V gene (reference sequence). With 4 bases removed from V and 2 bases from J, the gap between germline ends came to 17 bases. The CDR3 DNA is TGTGCCAGCAGCCCCTCCGTACTAGCCAAAAACACCGGGGAGCTGTTTTTT. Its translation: CASSPSVLAKNTGELFF.

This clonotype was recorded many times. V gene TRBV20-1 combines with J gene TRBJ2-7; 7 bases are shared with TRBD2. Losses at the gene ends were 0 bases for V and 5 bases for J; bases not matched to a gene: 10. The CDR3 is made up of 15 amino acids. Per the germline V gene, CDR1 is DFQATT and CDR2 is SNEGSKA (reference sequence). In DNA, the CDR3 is TGCAGTGCTAGAGATCCCGGCGGGAGAGAGGACGAGCAGTACTTC. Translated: CSARDPGGREDEQYF.

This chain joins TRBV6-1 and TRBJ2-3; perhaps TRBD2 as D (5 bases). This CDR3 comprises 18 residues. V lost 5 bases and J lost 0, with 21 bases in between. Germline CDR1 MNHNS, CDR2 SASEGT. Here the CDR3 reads CASSKVSRVATSTDTQYF. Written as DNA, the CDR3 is TGTGCCAGCAGTAAAGTGTCGAGGGTTGCTACTAGCACAGATACGCAGTATTTT.

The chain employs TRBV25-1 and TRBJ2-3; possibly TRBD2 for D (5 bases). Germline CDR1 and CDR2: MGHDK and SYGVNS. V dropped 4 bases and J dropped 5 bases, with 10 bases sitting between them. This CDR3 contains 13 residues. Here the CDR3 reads CASSVWERDTQYF. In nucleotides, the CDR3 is TGTGCCAGCAGTGTCTGGGAGAGAGATACGCAGTATTTT.

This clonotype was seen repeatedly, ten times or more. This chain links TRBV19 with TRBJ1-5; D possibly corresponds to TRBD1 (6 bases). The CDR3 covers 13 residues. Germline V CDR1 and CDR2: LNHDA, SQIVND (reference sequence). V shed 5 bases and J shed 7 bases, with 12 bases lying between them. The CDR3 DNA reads TGTGCCAGTAGTCAACAGGGCGGACAGCCCCAGCATTTT. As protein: CASSQQGGQPQHF.

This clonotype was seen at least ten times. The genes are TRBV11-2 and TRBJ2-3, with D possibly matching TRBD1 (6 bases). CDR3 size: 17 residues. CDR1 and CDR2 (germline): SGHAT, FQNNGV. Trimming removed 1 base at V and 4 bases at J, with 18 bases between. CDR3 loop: CASSLVGSQGAPDTQYF. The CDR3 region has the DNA TGTGCCAGCAGCTTAGTCGGGTCACAGGGAGCTCCAGATACGCAGTATTTT.

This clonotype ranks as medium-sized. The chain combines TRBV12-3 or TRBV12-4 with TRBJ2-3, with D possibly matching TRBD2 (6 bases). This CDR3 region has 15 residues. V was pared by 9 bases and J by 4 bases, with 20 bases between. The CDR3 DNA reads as TGTGCCAGTCTGTCGGGGCGGGAAGCTTCAGATACGCAGTATTTT. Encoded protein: CASLSGREASDTQYF.

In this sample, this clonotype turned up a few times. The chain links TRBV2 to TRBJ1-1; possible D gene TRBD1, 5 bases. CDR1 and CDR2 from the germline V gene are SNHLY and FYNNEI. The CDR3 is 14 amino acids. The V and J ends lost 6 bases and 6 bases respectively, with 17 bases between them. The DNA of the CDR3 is TGTGCCAGCAGGCCTGACCTCAGGGACGCTGAAGCTTTCTTT. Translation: CASRPDLRDAEAFF. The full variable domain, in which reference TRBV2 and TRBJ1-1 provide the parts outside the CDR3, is EPEVTQTPSHQVTQMGQEVILRCVPISNHLYFYWYRQILGQKVEFLVSFYNNEISEKSEIFDDQFSVERPDGSNFTLKIRSTKLEDSAMYFCASRPDLRDAEAFFGQGTRLTVV.

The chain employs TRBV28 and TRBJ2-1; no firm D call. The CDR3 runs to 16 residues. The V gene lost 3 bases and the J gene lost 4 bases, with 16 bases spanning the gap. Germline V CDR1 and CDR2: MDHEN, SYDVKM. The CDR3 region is CASSFQPGQVYNEQFF. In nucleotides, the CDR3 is TGTGCCAGCAGTTTCCAACCGGGTCAAGTTTACAATGAGCAGTTCTTC.